Here is one TCR beta chain with its context. Enrolled during active infection, Seattle patients were then followed longitudinally. V was clipped by 3 bases and J by 6 bases, with 11 bases between them. CDR3 length equals 13 residues. CDR1 and CDR2 from the germline V gene are KGHDR and SFDVKD. Clones were read by immunoSEQ multiplex PCR, and TCRdb kept only the in-frame ones, dropping some. Of roughly 460,000 clones listed, over 85% are singletons. This specimen belongs to a study of blood T cell repertoires in COVID-19. Study overall: The United States, Italy and Spain provided the acute and convalescent COVID-19 samples. The cDNA or gDNA used as material had been derived from T cells, B-cell-depleted T cells, or PBMCs.

The receptor was isolated from a man aged 18 to 35 with COVID-19, enrolled during active disease. The sequenced sample consisted of peripheral blood. The V and J genes are TRBV24-1 and TRBJ2-7; D is uncertain. The CDR3 DNA reads TGTGCCACCAGTGATCCCCCGAGGCGCGAGCAGTACTTC. The encoded protein is CATSDPPRREQYF.